The 27 T cell receptor beta chains below come from one sample, sequenced in a study of metastatic and nonmetastatic thyroid tumors. Thyroid surgery was preceded by no treatment in any patient. MiXCR was used by TCRdb to re-call the PCR reads. This table has around 15,000 clones, approximately 23% appearing once. Sequencing was done on a sample of tumor tissue. These receptors were collected from a female donor with papillary thyroid cancer or a benign thyroid nodule (not recorded which). Some clones in this sample may be carry-over from other donors' samples.

This clone has at least ten counts. The chain recombines TRBV20-1 with TRBJ2-3; D gene ambiguous. Germline CDR1 and CDR2: DFQATT and SNEGSKA (reference sequence). This CDR3 contains 10 residues. V lost 8 bases and J 11 bases, leaving 14 bases between the germline ends. CDR3 DNA sequence: TGCAGTACTGGGTCATTGGAGCAGTATTTT. Protein product: CSTGSLEQYF.

Notes on this clone: An end of the junction does not agree with germline; a read error may underlie this. The chain employs TRBV6-1 and TRBJ1-3; D is perhaps TRBD1 (5 bases). The germline V gene encodes CDR1 MNHNS and CDR2 SASEGT. This CDR3 spans 15 amino acids. The CDR3 DNA follows: TGTGACAGCACTGAAACCCGGGGCACTGGAAACAACATATATTTT. Its translation is CDSTETRGTGNNIYF.

By proportion, this clone is medium-sized. This chain joins TRBV12-3 or TRBV12-4 and TRBJ1-1, with 7 bases aligning to TRBD1. This CDR3 is built from 11 residues. The V segment lost 3 bases and the J segment 11 bases; nucleotides outside the gene matches: 3. The CDR3 is CASSFDRVAFF. In DNA form, the CDR3 reads TGTGCCAGCAGTTTCGACAGGGTTGCTTTCTTT.

Concerning this clone itself: The junction differs from germline at one of its ends, possibly a read error. The rearrangement links TRBV24-1 to TRBJ2-3; TRBD1 is a possible D gene (6 bases). The CDR3 is 14 amino acids. Germline V CDR1 and CDR2: KGHDR, SFDVKD. CDR3 nucleotide sequence: TGTGCCACAAGTGAACACAGGGTCACAGATACGCAGTATTTT. Amino acids: CATSEHRVTDTQYF.

This clone showed up just a few times. The rearrangement joins TRBV16 to TRBJ2-7; 12 bases agree with TRBD2. CDR3 length equals 14 residues. V gave up 4 bases and J gave up 4 bases; unmatched junction bases: 2. Germline CDR1 reads KGHSY; CDR2 reads FQNENV. The DNA for the CDR3 is TGTGCCAGCAGCCCCCTAGCGGGAGGGTACGAGCAGTACTTC. Translated: CASSPLAGGYEQYF.

This clone has at least ten counts. The chain couples TRBV11-1 to TRBJ2-3; D might be TRBD2 (6 bases). The ends were cut back, 1 base at V and 3 bases at J, with 11 bases in the middle. Germline V gene data show CDR1 as SGHAT and CDR2 as FQDESV (reference sequence). The CDR3 runs 15 residues. CDR3 residues: CASSLGREWTDTQYF. CDR3 nucleotide sequence: TGTGCCAGCAGCTTAGGGCGGGAATGGACAGATACGCAGTATTTT.

Ten or more counts support this clone. The CDR3 sequence: CASSPALTGAYEQYF. The DNA for the CDR3 is TGTGCCAGCAGTCCCGCCTTAACAGGGGCTTACGAGCAGTACTTC. The V gene is TRBV27, the J gene TRBJ2-7, with TRBD1 identical over 7 bases. This CDR3 comprises 15 residues. J lost 4 bases, V lost 5 bases, and 11 bases had no gene match. CDR1 is MNHEY and CDR2 is SMNVEV in the germline V gene (reference sequence).

The sample holds one count of this clone. The chain is built from TRBV30 and TRBJ1-2; D is possibly TRBD1 (5 bases). CDR1 is GTSNPN, CDR2 SVGIG, per germline (reference sequence). V dropped 3 bases and J dropped 1 base, with 6 bases sitting between them. This CDR3 is built from 12 residues. CDR3 DNA: TGTGCCTGGAGGCAGGGTAACTATGGCTACACCTTC. Amino acid sequence: CAWRQGNYGYTF. Complete variable domain (other parts from reference TRBV30 and TRBJ1-2): SQTIHQWPATLVQPVGSPLSLECTVEGTSNPNLYWYRQAAGRGLQLLFYSVGIGQISSEVPQNLSASRPQDRQFILSSKKLLLSDSGFYLCAWRQGNYGYTFGSGTRLTVV.

This clone is a singleton in its sample. The CDR3 coding sequence is TGCAGTGCCGCGTCCTGGACGGCCATCCCGACTGTCCGAGCAGATACGCAGTATTTT. Protein sequence: CSAASWTAIPTVRADTQYF. The gene calls are TRBV20-1 and TRBJ2-3; D gene uncertain. With 6 bases removed from V and 4 bases from J, the gap between germline ends came to 32 bases. The germline gives CDR1 DFQATT, CDR2 SNEGSKA (reference sequence). This CDR3 has 19 residues.

This clone was detected many times. One end of the junction does not line up with germline, which may come from a read error. The same CDR3 arises from other DNA sequences in this sample as well. This chain links TRBV20-1 with TRBJ2-5; TRBD2 is a possible D gene (7 bases). CDR1 is DFQATT, CDR2 SNEGSKA, per germline (reference sequence). This CDR3 spans 14 amino acids. The CDR3 nucleotides read TGCAGTGCTAGAGATGGGGGGGGCGCGGGGCCCCAATACTTC. Translated, it gives CSARDGGGAGPQYF.

J is TRBJ1-6 and V is TRBV6-1; possible D gene TRBD1, 5 bases. The CDR3 runs to 15 residues. CDR1 is MNHNS and CDR2 is SASEGT in the germline V gene. Trimming pared 9 bases from V and 7 bases from J, leaving 19 bases between. CDR3: CARKSIRDPNSPLHF. The CDR3 region has the DNA TGTGCCAGAAAATCTATCAGGGACCCCAATTCACCCCTCCACTTT.

In regard to this clone: A read error may be the cause here, since a much bigger clone is one base away. The sample has other DNA sequences that encode this CDR3 too. The V call is TRBV18, the J call TRBJ1-1, with 9 nucleotides matching TRBD1. Looked up from germline, CDR1 is KGHSH and CDR2 is LQKENI. The CDR3 extends over 15 amino acids. CDR3 amino acids: CASSPLQGANTEAFF. Here the CDR3 DNA reads TGCGCCAGCTCGCCTCTACAGGGGGCGAACACTGAAGCTTTCTTT.

This clone is categorized as medium-sized (0.01 to 0.1%). The CDR3 DNA sequence: TGTGCCTGGAGTGTTCCTAGCGGCTACGAGCAGTACTTC. Translating gives CAWSVPSGYEQYF. The genes are TRBV30 and TRBJ2-7; TRBD2 matches 7 bases. CDR3 size: 13 residues. V trimming: 0 bases; J trimming: 3 bases; junction bases outside the gene matches: 2. Germline V gives CDR1 GTSNPN, CDR2 SVGIG (reference sequence).

This clone occurred many times. This could be a read error, since a much larger clone is one nucleotide away. The sample contains more than one DNA sequence encoding this CDR3. The rearrangement joins TRBV19 to TRBJ2-3; 10 bases are shared with TRBD2. The CDR3 is 16 amino acids. The V segment lost 10 bases and the J segment 4 bases; nucleotides outside the gene matches: 14. Germline V gives CDR1 LNHDA, CDR2 SQIVND (reference sequence). The chain's CDR3 is CATEPRLAGVSDTQYF. The CDR3 DNA reads as TGTGCCACCGAACCGAGGCTAGCGGGAGTCTCAGATACGCAGTATTTT.

The chain has TRBV9 and TRBJ2-7; 11 nucleotides match TRBD1. Per the germline V gene, CDR1 is SGDLS and CDR2 is YYNGEE. This CDR3 comprises 18 residues. The V gene end was trimmed by 0 bases and the J gene end by 3 bases; junction bases not matched to a gene: 11. This chain's CDR3 is CASSVGPGTGGNIYEQYF. The CDR3 coding sequence is TGTGCCAGCAGCGTAGGCCCCGGGACAGGGGGTAATATCTACGAGCAGTACTTC.

This clone was seen a few times. The chain couples TRBV6-1 to TRBJ2-1, with D perhaps TRBD2 (6 bases). V shed 9 bases and J shed 2 bases, with 11 bases lying between them. Germline V gene lookup returns CDR1 MNHNS and CDR2 SASEGT. The CDR3 length is 13 residues. The CDR3 is CASNLAPYNEQFF. CDR3 nucleotide sequence: TGTGCCAGTAACCTAGCGCCCTACAATGAGCAGTTCTTC.

Concerning this clone itself: One end of the junction fails to match germline, which may point to a read error. The chain's CDR3 is CTSIRDREGNSPLHF. As DNA, the CDR3 is TGTACCAGCATAAGAGACAGGGAAGGAAATTCACCCCTCCACTTT. The V and J genes are TRBV6-1 and TRBJ1-6; TRBD1 aligns across 7 bases. Germline CDR1 MNHNS, CDR2 SASEGT. The CDR3 loop spans 15 amino acids.

This clone was seen more than once but under ten times. The germline gene is not matched at one end of the junction; a read error may be the cause. This chain uses TRBV7-3 with TRBJ2-7; tentative D call: TRBD1 (5 bases). The CDR3 totals 15 residues. Germline V CDR1 and CDR2: SGHTA, FQGTGA. The CDR3 region is CASSQGVGSLYDQYF. The CDR3 nucleotides are TGTGCCAGCAGCCAAGGGGTGGGCAGTCTATACGATCAGTACTTC.

This clone came up a few times. The chain combines TRBV5-1 with TRBJ2-3; 9 bases map to TRBD1. The CDR3 is 16 amino acids. J lost 6 bases, V lost 0 bases, and 8 bases had no gene match. CDR1 is SGHRS and CDR2 is YFSETQ in the germline V gene. The chain's CDR3 is CASSLEQGARSDTQYF. The CDR3 DNA sequence: TGCGCCAGCAGCTTGGAACAGGGGGCTCGATCGGATACGCAGTATTTT. Full variable domain (remainder filled in from reference TRBV5-1 and TRBJ2-3): KAGVTQTPRYLIKTRGQQVTLSCSPISGHRSVSWYQQTPGQGLQFLFEYFSETQRNKGNFPGRFSGRQFSNSRSEMNVSTLELGDSALYLCASSLEQGARSDTQYFGPGTRLTVL.

This clone was found many times. The chain joins TRBV30 to TRBJ2-2, with TRBD2 matching 10 bases. This CDR3 is built from 19 residues. CDR1 and CDR2 from the germline V gene are GTSNPN and SVGIG (reference sequence). J was trimmed by 4 bases and V by 3 bases; bases with no gene match: 17. The DNA of the CDR3 is TGTGCCTGGAGGGGGAGGACTAGCGGTTTCTTCGTCGGCACCGGGGAGCTGTTTTTT. Translated, it gives CAWRGRTSGFFVGTGELFF.

This clone was picked up many times. The chain combines TRBV3-1 with TRBJ2-5, with TRBD2 identical over 8 bases. With 3 bases clipped from V and 4 bases from J, the junction kept 10 bases outside the gene matches. This CDR3 comprises 16 residues. CDR1 is LGHDT, CDR2 YNNKEL, per germline (reference sequence). The CDR3: CASSQTVAGSRETQYF. DNA of the CDR3: TGTGCCAGCAGCCAGACGGTAGCGGGATCGAGAGAGACCCAGTACTTC.

This clone is classed as medium-sized. In DNA form, the CDR3 reads TGTGCCAGCAGCTCGAATGATCGGGACGAGCAGTACTTC. This translates into CASSSNDRDEQYF. The V call is TRBV7-3, the J call TRBJ2-7; no clear D. The CDR3 spans 13 residues. V gave up 4 bases and J gave up 5 bases, with 12 bases separating them. The germline V gene has CDR1 SGHTA and CDR2 FQGTGA.

The chain uses TRBV10-3 and TRBJ2-7, with no clear D. CDR3 length: 8 residues. Germline CDR1 ENHRY, CDR2 SYGVKD. The CDR3 DNA sequence: TGTGACGTCTACGAGCAGTACTTC. Translation: CDVYEQYF.

This clone has a single count. V gene TRBV4-1 combines with J gene TRBJ2-5, with TRBD1 matching 8 bases. Germline loops: CDR1 MGHRA, CDR2 YSYEKL. This CDR3 is built from 16 residues. Losses at the gene ends were 1 base for V and 3 bases for J; bases not matched to a gene: 7. The CDR3 sequence is CASSQVRGQGEETQYF. The DNA of the CDR3 is TGCGCCAGCAGCCAAGTCAGAGGACAGGGAGAAGAGACCCAGTACTTC.

The rearrangement links TRBV2 to TRBJ2-7; D is possibly TRBD1 or TRBD2 (6 bases each). Germline loops: CDR1 SNHLY, CDR2 FYNNEI. This CDR3 is built from 17 residues. Trimming took off 1 base at V and 0 bases at J, with 16 bases between the two ends. CDR3 protein: CASSEVPMRDISYEQYF. The CDR3 nucleotides are TGTGCCAGCAGTGAAGTTCCGATGCGGGACATCTCCTACGAGCAGTACTTC.

This clone showed up many times. The V call is TRBV25-1, the J call TRBJ2-2, with TRBD1 matching over 10 bases. With V trimmed by 4 bases and J by 5 bases, 4 bases remained unmatched. The CDR3 has 15 amino acids. The germline V gene has CDR1 MGHDK and CDR2 SYGVNS. The CDR3 is CASSVGTGETGELFF. CDR3 in DNA: TGTGCCAGCAGTGTCGGGACAGGGGAAACCGGGGAGCTGTTTTTT.

This clone was detected many times. The rearrangement joins TRBV5-4 to TRBJ2-2; TRBD1 agrees at 7 bases. The CDR3 is made up of 13 amino acids. Germline V gene lookup returns CDR1 SGHNT and CDR2 YYREEE (reference sequence). The V and J ends lost 3 bases and 5 bases, in that order; junction bases with no gene match: 1. The CDR3 sequence is CASSWGQTGELFF. CDR3 sequence (DNA): TGTGCCAGCAGCTGGGGACAGACCGGGGAGCTGTTTTTT.